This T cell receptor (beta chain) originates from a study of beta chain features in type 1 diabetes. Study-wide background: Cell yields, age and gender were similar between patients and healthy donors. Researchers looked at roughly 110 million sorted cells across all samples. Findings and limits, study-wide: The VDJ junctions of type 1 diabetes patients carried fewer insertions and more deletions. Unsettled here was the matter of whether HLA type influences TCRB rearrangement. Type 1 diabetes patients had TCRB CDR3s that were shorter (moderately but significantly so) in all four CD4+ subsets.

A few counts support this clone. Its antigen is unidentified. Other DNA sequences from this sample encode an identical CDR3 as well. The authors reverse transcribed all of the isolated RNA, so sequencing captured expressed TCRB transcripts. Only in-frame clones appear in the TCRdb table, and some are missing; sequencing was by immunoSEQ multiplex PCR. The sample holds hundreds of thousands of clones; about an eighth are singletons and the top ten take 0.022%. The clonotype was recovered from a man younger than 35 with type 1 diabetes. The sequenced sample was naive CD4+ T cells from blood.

CDR3 sequence reads: CASSVAGPSYNEQFF. In nucleotides, the CDR3 is TGTGCCAGCAGCGTAGCAGGGCCAAGCTACAATGAGCAGTTCTTC. The J gene is TRBJ2-1, the V gene TRBV9; D might be TRBD1 (5 bases). The CDR3 covers 15 residues. V lost 0 bases and J lost 3, with 10 bases in between. Germline loops: CDR1 SGDLS, CDR2 YYNGEE. Filled out from reference TRBV9 and TRBJ2-1, the complete variable domain reads DSGVTQTPKHLITATGQRVTLRCSPRSGDLSVYWYQQSLDQGLQFLIQYYNGEERAKGNILERFSAQQFPDLHSELNLSSLELGDSALYFCASSVAGPSYNEQFFGPGTRLTVL.